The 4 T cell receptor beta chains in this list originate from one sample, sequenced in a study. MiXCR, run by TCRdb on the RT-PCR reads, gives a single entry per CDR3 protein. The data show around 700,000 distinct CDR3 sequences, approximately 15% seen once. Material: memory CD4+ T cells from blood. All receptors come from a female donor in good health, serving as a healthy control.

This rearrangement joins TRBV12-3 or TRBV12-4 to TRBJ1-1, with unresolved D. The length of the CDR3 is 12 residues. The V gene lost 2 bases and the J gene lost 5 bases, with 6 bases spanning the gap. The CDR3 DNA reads TGTGCCAGCAGTTTACAATTTACTGAAGCTTTCTTT. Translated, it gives CASSLQFTEAFF.

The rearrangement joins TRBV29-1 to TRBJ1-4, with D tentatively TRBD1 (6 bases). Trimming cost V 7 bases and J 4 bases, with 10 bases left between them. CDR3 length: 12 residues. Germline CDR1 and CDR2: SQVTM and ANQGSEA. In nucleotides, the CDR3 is TGCAGCGCCGGGACATTTAATGAAAAACTGTTTTTT. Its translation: CSAGTFNEKLFF.

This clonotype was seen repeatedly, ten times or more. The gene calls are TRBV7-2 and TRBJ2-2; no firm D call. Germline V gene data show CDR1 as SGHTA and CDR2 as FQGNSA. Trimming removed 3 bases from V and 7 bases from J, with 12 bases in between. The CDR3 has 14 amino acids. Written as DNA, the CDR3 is TGTGCCAGCAGCTTTTATTCGGGCCTCGGGGAGCTGTTTTTT. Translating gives CASSFYSGLGELFF.

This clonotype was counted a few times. CDR3 amino acids: CASSLAPVQPQHF. The CDR3 DNA sequence: TGTGCCAGCAGCTTAGCGCCAGTCCAGCCCCAGCATTTT. This sequence joins TRBV7-2 and TRBJ1-5; D is uncertain. Per germline, CDR1 SGHTA and CDR2 FQGNSA. The length of the CDR3 is 13 residues. Trimming took 0 bases from V and 7 from J, leaving 7 bases between them. Supplemented by reference TRBV7-2 and TRBJ1-5, the full variable domain reads GAGVSQSPSNKVTEKGKDVELRCDPISGHTALYWYRQSLGQGLEFLIYFQGNSAPDKSGLPSDRFSAERTGGSVSTLTIQRTQQEDSAVYLCASSLAPVQPQHFGDGTRLSIL.